The clone carrying this TCR beta chain was recorded at least ten times. Its cognate antigen is unknown. TCR cDNA was made by 5'RACE template switching, adding a universal primer site and UMIs. TCRdb reprocessed the 5' RACE reads via MiXCR and lists one record per CDR3 protein. This sample has about 220,000 distinct CDR3 sequences; around 6.7% occur once, and the top ten carry 1% to 1.2%. These data belong to a study of T cells after yellow fever vaccination. Germline-derived CDR1 and CDR2 are ENHRY and SYGVKD. V was pared by 6 bases and J by 4 bases, with 8 bases between. The CDR3 totals 12 residues. Study outcomes and limitations: It was the secondary response that reached its peak faster, day 5 versus 15, but it was weaker. One caveat is that FACS-sorted repertoires could contain abundant clonotypes contaminating from the bulk population.

The sequencing here drew on CD4+ T cells sorted from PBMCs, taken on the day of the yellow fever booster vaccination. The rearrangement links TRBV10-3 to TRBJ2-3; tentatively, D is TRBD1 or TRBD2 (6 bases each). This TCR was recovered from a man aged 25 to 45 who received the YFV17D yellow fever vaccine. CDR3 region: CAIREGADTQYF. The DNA for the CDR3 is TGTGCCATCAGGGAGGGGGCAGATACGCAGTATTTT.